The 11 T cell receptor beta chains in this list originate from one sample, sequenced in a study of shared clonotypes between healthy human individuals (dated by TCRdb to 2018 to 2021). CD8 naive samples were CD45RO-negative cells positively selected for CCR7, giving a CD45RA+CCR7+ population that excluded TemRA cells. Library prep was done by the immunoSEQ multiplex PCR assay. TCRdb took this table from immuneACCESS and kept in-frame rearrangements with V and J called. Such tables lack part of the clones; where checked against another copy, unresolved V genes explain under half of the gap, and the rest is unexplained. For this sample there are fewer than 1 million clones; just over 95% appear just once. The ten largest account for less than 0.25% of the sample. Specimen: naive CD8+ T cells sorted from blood. This sample's cell subset or site label indicates: CD45RA+CCR7+. The receptors were sampled from a young man in good health.

The chain links TRBV7-9 to TRBJ1-2, with D hard to call. Germline CDR1 and CDR2: SEHNR and FQNEAQ (reference sequence). Between the trimmed V and J ends, which lost 5 bases and 7 bases, there was a span of 20 bases. This CDR3 is 15 amino acids long. The CDR3 sequence is CASSLPVTYLGGYTF. The CDR3 coding sequence is TGTGCCAGCAGCCTCCCGGTAACCTACTTGGGTGGCTACACCTTC.

The chain carries TRBV7-9 and TRBJ2-1, with D possibly being TRBD2 (7 bases). The CDR3 spans 16 residues. Looked up from germline, CDR1 is SEHNR and CDR2 is FQNEAQ (reference sequence). V lost 3 bases and J lost 5, with 17 bases in between. The CDR3 protein is CASSFPRGLADNEQFF. The CDR3 DNA sequence: TGTGCCAGCAGCTTCCCGCGGGGGCTAGCGGACAATGAGCAGTTCTTC.

This clone was detected only once. The rearrangement joins TRBV6-6 to TRBJ2-2; D may be TRBD1 (5 bases). The germline gives CDR1 MNHNY, CDR2 SVGAGI (reference sequence). V dropped 8 bases and J dropped 0 bases, with 10 bases sitting between them. The CDR3 sequence is 14 residues long. This CDR3 is CASRVGPNTGELFF. The CDR3 DNA sequence: TGTGCCAGCCGGGTGGGGCCGAACACCGGGGAGCTGTTTTTT.

Comments on this clone: Germline and junction disagree at one end, which may indicate a read error. This chain joins TRBV19 and TRBJ2-1, with 11 nucleotides matching TRBD2. Germline V gene sequence: CDR1 LNHDA, CDR2 SQIVND (reference sequence). This CDR3 region has 15 residues. The CDR3 nucleotides read TGTGCCAGTAGGATAGCGGGAGGGACCTACAATGAGCAGTTCTTC. Translated: CASRIAGGTYNEQFF.

This clone occurred a few times. Other DNA sequences of this sample code for an identical CDR3. This sequence joins TRBV27 and TRBJ2-7, with D uncertain. Germline values: CDR1 MNHEY, CDR2 SMNVEV (reference sequence). This CDR3 has 14 residues. Trimming took off 3 bases at V and 0 bases at J, with 9 bases between the two ends. CDR3 residues: CASSLGASSYEQYF. The DNA of the CDR3 is TGTGCCAGCAGTTTGGGCGCGAGCTCCTACGAGCAGTACTTC.

This clone was counted a single time. J is TRBJ2-7 and V is TRBV27; 10 nucleotides align to TRBD2. The length of the CDR3 is 18 residues. Trimming removed 3 bases from V and 4 bases from J; junction bases left unmatched: 15. Germline CDR1 and CDR2: MNHEY and SMNVEV (reference sequence). The CDR3 region has the DNA TGTGCCAGCAGTTTCATTTGGAGGGAGCGGGAGGGCGGTTACGAGCAGTACTTC. It yields the protein CASSFIWREREGGYEQYF.

This rearrangement joins TRBV5-1 to TRBJ2-2, with D perhaps TRBD1 (7 bases). Trimming cost V 7 bases and J 6 bases, with 16 bases left between them. Germline V CDR1 and CDR2: SGHRS, YFSETQ. There are 14 residues in the CDR3. The CDR3 DNA follows: TGCGCCAGCCACGCGGAGGGGGCGTCCGGGGAGCTGTTTTTT. The encoded protein is CASHAEGASGELFF.

The chain is built from TRBV20-1 and TRBJ1-2; D is possibly TRBD1 (5 bases). CDR3 size: 10 residues. Looked up from germline, CDR1 is DFQATT and CDR2 is SNEGSKA (reference sequence). Trimming left V 5 bases short and J 6 bases short, with 7 bases between. The CDR3 reads CSALGDGYTF. The CDR3 DNA reads TGCAGTGCTTTGGGGGATGGCTACACCTTC.

This clone appeared a single time. The V gene is TRBV29-1, the J gene TRBJ1-2, with D hard to call. The CDR3 is made up of 17 amino acids. V lost 1 base and J lost 3, with 21 bases in between. Per germline, CDR1 SQVTM and CDR2 ANQGSEA. This chain's CDR3 is CSVEGQENLPLYYGYTF. In DNA, the CDR3 is TGCAGCGTTGAAGGGCAAGAAAACCTCCCTCTCTACTATGGCTACACCTTC.

This chain joins TRBV27 and TRBJ2-7; TRBD2 might be the D (5 bases). Germline V gene data show CDR1 as MNHEY and CDR2 as SMNVEV (reference sequence). CDR3 size: 15 residues. Trimming removed 5 bases at V and 3 bases at J, with 17 bases between. DNA for the CDR3: TGTGCCAGCAGTCCATACACGGGGATGGTCTACGAGCAGTACTTC. This sequence encodes CASSPYTGMVYEQYF.

The count of this clone is one. The chain links TRBV15 to TRBJ1-1; 8 nucleotides line up with TRBD1. Germline assignment: CDR1 LNHNV and CDR2 YYDKDF (reference sequence). The CDR3 is made up of 17 amino acids. J gave up 2 bases and V 5 bases, and 13 bases lay outside the gene matches. The CDR3 DNA follows: TGTGCCACCAGCGGAGGCCCGTGGACAGGGCTCAACACTGAAGCTTTCTTT. Translation gives CATSGGPWTGLNTEAFF.